These 6 T cell receptor beta chains were all obtained from the same sample, sequenced in a study of T cell repertoires in cytomegalovirus infection (dated by TCRdb to the late 2010s). TCRdb lists the instrument as Illumina HiSeq 1500. Using fastp at Q25 and MiXCR, TCRdb reprocessed the public reads and kept productive beta chains. Each CDR3 protein gets just one entry, which takes the most common genes and DNA from the rows behind it. For this sample there are about 250,000 distinct CDR3 sequences; around an eighth appear just once. The leading ten clones occupy 1.5% to 2% of the sample. The sequenced material came from PBMCs. The receptors stem from a human donor in good health (CMV status not recorded). Some clones in this sample may be carry-over from other donors' samples.

This clonotype has a count of ten or more. This sequence joins TRBV7-3 and TRBJ2-5, with 7 positions matching TRBD2. V lost 4 bases and J lost 1; bases outside the gene matches: 6. In germline, CDR1 is SGHTA, CDR2 FQGTGA. There are 15 residues in the CDR3. The CDR3 bases are TGTGCCAGCAGCTCTCAGCGGGGTCCCCAAGAGACCCAGTACTTC. Encoded protein: CASSSQRGPQETQYF.

This clonotype was detected a few times. V gene TRBV2 combines with J gene TRBJ1-2; possibly TRBD1 for D (6 bases). The germline CDR1 and CDR2 sequences are SNHLY and FYNNEI. The CDR3 runs to 12 residues. V was pared by 7 bases and J by 7 bases, with 13 bases between. CDR3 in DNA: TGTGCCAGCAAGGCGGGGGCGCTTGGCTACACCTTC. This gives the protein CASKAGALGYTF. Full variable domain (rest looked up from reference TRBV2 and TRBJ1-2): EPEVTQTPSHQVTQMGQEVILRCVPISNHLYFYWYRQILGQKVEFLVSFYNNEISEKSEIFDDQFSVERPDGSNFTLKIRSTKLEDSAMYFCASKAGALGYTFGSGTRLTVV.

Concerning this clonotype itself: This sequence may be a read error, since a much larger clone differs from it by one base. V is TRBV7-2 and J is TRBJ2-7, with TRBD2 identical over 10 bases. This CDR3 comprises 15 residues. Germline loops: CDR1 SGHTA, CDR2 FQGNSA. CDR3 nucleotide sequence: TGTGCCAACAGCATTTCTAGCGGGGGAGACTACGAGCAGTACTTC. Its translation: CANSISSGGDYEQYF.

This clonotype was recorded many times. The chain joins TRBV7-3 to TRBJ1-1, with D perhaps matching TRBD1 (5 bases). The germline V gene encodes CDR1 SGHTA and CDR2 FQGTGA. V lost 5 bases to trimming and J lost 0 bases, with 10 bases between them. The CDR3 spans 14 residues. DNA of the CDR3: TGTGCCAGCAGCATGACAGACATGAACACTGAAGCTTTCTTT. Its protein product is CASSMTDMNTEAFF.

This clonotype appeared many times. The rearrangement uses TRBV11-2 and TRBJ1-1; D unclear. Germline loops: CDR1 SGHAT, CDR2 FQNNGV. V dropped 5 bases and J dropped 1 base, with 17 bases sitting between them. There are 16 residues in the CDR3. CDR3 DNA: TGTGCCAGCAGCCTTATCGGGGAGGCTAAGAACACTGAAGCTTTCTTT. It encodes CASSLIGEAKNTEAFF.

This clonotype was observed a few times. V and J are TRBV7-2 and TRBJ1-1, with TRBD1 identical over 7 bases. V was pared by 1 base and J by 8 bases, with 4 bases of the junction left unmatched. There are 13 residues in the CDR3. The V gene's germline CDR1 is SGHTA and CDR2 FQGNSA. The CDR3 nucleotides read TGTGCCAGCAGCTTAGGGACAGGTATAGAAGCTTTCTTT. It specifies CASSLGTGIEAFF.